This TCR beta chain derives from a study of blood T cell repertoires in COVID-19. Study background: Italy, Spain and the United States were the sources of the convalescent and acute COVID-19 samples. The cDNA or gDNA used as material had been derived from T cells, B-cell-depleted T cells, or PBMCs.

The V gene's germline CDR1 is SGDLS and CDR2 YYNGEE. The CDR3 spans 15 residues. V was pared by 4 bases and J by 8 bases, with 11 bases of the junction left unmatched. Original handling: Estimated nucleated cell counts came from reference gene primer amplification. Sequenced by immunoSEQ multiplex PCR; TCRdb stores in-frame clones only, minus some. V and J calls plus clone size are reproduced from that table; the DNA served to infer D and trimming. The sample comprises 200,000 to 300,000 clones, around four fifths of which are singletons, and 5.5% to 7.5% rests with the top ten. This clonotype originated in a woman aged 60 to 75 with active or convalescent COVID-19. Material: peripheral blood. The genes are TRBV9 and TRBJ1-4, with 7 nucleotides matching TRBD1. CDR3 DNA sequence: TGTGCCAGCAGCTCAGGGGACAGCCAGGCAGAAAAACTGTTTTTT. Protein: CASSSGDSQAEKLFF.